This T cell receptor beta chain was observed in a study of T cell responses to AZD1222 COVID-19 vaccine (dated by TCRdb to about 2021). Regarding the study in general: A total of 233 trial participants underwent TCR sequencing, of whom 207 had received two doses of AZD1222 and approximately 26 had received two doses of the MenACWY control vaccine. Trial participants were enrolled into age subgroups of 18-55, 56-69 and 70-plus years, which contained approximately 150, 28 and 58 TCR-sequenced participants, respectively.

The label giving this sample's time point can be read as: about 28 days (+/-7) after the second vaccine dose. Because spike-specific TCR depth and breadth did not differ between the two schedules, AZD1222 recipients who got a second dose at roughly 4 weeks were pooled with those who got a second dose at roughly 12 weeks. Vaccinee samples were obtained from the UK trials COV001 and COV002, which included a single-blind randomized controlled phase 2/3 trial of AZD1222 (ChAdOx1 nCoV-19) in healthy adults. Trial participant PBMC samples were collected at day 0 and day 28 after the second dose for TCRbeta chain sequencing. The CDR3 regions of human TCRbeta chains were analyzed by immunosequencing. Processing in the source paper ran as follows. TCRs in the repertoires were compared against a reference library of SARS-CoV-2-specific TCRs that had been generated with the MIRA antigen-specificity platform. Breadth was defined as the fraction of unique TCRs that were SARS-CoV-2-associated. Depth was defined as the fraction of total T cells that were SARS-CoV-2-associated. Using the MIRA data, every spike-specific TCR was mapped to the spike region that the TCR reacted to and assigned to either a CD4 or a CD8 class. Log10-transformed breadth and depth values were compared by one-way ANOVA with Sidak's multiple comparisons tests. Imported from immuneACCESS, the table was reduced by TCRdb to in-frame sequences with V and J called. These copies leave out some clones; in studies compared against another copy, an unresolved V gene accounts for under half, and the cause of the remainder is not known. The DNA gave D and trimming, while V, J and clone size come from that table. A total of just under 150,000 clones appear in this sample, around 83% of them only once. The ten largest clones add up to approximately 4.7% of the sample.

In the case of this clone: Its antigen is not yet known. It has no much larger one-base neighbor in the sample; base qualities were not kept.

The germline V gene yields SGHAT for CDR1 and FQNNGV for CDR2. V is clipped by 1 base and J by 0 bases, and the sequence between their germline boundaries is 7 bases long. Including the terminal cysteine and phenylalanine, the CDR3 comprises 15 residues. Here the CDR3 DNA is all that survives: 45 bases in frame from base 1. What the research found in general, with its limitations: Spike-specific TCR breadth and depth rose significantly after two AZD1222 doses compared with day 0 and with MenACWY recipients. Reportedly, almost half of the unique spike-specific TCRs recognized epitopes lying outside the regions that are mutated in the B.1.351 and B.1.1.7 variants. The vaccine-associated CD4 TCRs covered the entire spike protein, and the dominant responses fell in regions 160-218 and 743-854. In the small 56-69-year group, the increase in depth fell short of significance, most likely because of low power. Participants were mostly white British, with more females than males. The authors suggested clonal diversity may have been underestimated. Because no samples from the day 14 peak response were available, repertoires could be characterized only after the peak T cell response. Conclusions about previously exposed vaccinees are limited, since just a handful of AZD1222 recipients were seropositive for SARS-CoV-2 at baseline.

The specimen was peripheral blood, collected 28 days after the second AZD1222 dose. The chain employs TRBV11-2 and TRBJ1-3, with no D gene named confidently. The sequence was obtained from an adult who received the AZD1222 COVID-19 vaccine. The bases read TGTGCCAGCAGCTTAGGAGGGATCTCTGGAAACACCATATATTTT. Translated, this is CASSLGGISGNTIYF.